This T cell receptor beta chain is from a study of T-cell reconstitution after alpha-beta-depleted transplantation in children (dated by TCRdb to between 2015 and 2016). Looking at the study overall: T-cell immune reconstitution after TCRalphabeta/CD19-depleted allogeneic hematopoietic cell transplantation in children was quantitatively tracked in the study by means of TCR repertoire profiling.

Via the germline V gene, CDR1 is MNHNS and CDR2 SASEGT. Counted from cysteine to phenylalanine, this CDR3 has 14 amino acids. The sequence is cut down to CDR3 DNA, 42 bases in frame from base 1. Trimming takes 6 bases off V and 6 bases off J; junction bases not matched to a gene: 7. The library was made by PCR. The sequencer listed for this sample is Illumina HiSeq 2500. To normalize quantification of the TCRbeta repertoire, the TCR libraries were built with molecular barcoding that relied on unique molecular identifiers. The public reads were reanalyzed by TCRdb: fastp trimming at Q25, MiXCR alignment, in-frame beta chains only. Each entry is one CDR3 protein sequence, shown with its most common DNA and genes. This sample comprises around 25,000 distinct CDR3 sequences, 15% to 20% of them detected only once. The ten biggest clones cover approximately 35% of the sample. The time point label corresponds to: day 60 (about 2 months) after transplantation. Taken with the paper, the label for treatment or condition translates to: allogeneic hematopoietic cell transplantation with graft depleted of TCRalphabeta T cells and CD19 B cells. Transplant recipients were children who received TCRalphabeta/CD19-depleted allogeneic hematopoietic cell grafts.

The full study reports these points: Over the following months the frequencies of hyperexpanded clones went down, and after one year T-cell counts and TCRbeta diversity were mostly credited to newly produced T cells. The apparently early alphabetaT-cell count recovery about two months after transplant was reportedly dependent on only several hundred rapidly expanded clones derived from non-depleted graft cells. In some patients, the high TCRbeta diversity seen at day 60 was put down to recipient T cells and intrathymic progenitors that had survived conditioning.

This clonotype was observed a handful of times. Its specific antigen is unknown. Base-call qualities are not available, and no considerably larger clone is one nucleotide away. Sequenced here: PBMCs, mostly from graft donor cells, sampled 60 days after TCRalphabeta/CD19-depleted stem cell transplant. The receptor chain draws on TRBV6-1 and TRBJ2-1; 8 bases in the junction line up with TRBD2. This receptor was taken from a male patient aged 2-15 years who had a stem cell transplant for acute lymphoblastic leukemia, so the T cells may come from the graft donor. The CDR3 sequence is CASRVERGTNEQFF. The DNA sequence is TGTGCCAGCAGGGTGGAGCGGGGGACCAATGAGCAGTTCTTC.